This T cell receptor (beta chain) was profiled in a study of blood T cell repertoires in COVID-19. Assignments of participants to cohorts depended upon their own reported clinical history. Resolution of symptoms, clearance, or two negative PCRs was present in recovered Cohort 3 donors. Profiling relied on immunoSEQ multiplex PCR, and the TCRdb table lists in-frame clones only, not all of them. Of 300,000 to 350,000 clones in the sample, 80% to 90% are singletons; the top ten hold less than 2.5%. The germline V gene has CDR1 MNHEY and CDR2 SVGEGT. Trimming removed 5 bases at V and 7 bases at J, with 9 bases between. The CDR3 spans 11 residues.

This receptor was obtained from a man aged 25 to 45 who had recovered from COVID-19. The sequenced material came from PBMCs or T cells enriched from blood (not recorded which). The chain combines TRBV6-2 or TRBV6-3 with TRBJ2-7; no firm D call. CDR3: CASSNRVEQYF. The CDR3 DNA is TGTGCCAGCAGTAATAGAGTAGAGCAGTACTTC.